Listed here are 6 T cell receptor beta chains from one sample, sequenced in a study of cytomegalovirus exposure and HLA in healthy donors. The PCR employed 60 Vbeta primers together with 13 Jbeta primers. Using immunoSEQ multiplex PCR, the repertoire was profiled, and TCRdb retains in-frame clones only, with some absent. The repertoire holds some 120,000 clones, 75% to 85% seen once, with over 9% in the top ten. The sequencing input was PBMCs. The receptors stem from a male donor in good health and CMV-seropositive.

This chain links TRBV30 with TRBJ2-5; perhaps TRBD1 as D (6 bases). V was pared by 5 bases and J by 4 bases, with 20 bases between. Germline CDR1 reads GTSNPN; CDR2 reads SVGIG (reference sequence). This CDR3 region has 15 residues. CDR3 region: CAWGFFEWGRETQYF. The CDR3 nucleotides read TGTGCCTGGGGATTTTTCGAGTGGGGGCGAGAGACCCAGTACTTC.

This chain links TRBV18 with TRBJ2-5, with 10 nucleotides matching TRBD1. CDR3 length: 15 amino acids. Trimming took 3 bases from V and 3 from J; bases not matched to a gene: 4. Germline lookup yields CDR1 KGHSH and CDR2 LQKENI. CDR3 sequence: CASSPPGQGKETQYF. The CDR3 coding sequence is TGTGCCAGCTCACCTCCGGGACAGGGGAAAGAGACCCAGTACTTC.

This clone came up a few times. The rearrangement joins TRBV5-1 to TRBJ1-2; D is perhaps TRBD1 (6 bases). This CDR3 has 13 residues. Trimming stripped 3 bases from V and 5 bases from J, with 11 bases between. Germline V gives CDR1 SGHRS, CDR2 YFSETQ. This chain's CDR3 is CASSYDRSYGYTF. In DNA, the CDR3 is TGCGCCAGCAGCTACGACAGGTCTTATGGCTACACCTTC.

J is TRBJ2-1 and V is TRBV7-9, with a possible D match to TRBD1 (5 bases). In germline, CDR1 is SEHNR, CDR2 FQNEAQ (reference sequence). This CDR3 is built from 17 residues. Trimming took 5 bases from V and 0 from J, leaving 17 bases between them. The CDR3 DNA follows: TGTGCCAGCAGCGCTACAGGTACCCTAACCTCCTACAATGAGCAGTTCTTC. Its protein product is CASSATGTLTSYNEQFF.

This chain connects TRBV7-9 to TRBJ1-5; 7 bases are a match to TRBD1. The CDR3 length is 14 residues. V gave up 1 base and J gave up 7 bases; unmatched junction bases: 4. CDR1 is SEHNR, CDR2 FQNEAQ, per germline (reference sequence). The DNA for the CDR3 is TGTGCCAGCAGCTTAGAGGGGGCTGGACAGCCCCAGCATTTT. It encodes CASSLEGAGQPQHF.

V is TRBV18 and J is TRBJ1-1; unclear D gene. Germline CDR1 is KGHSH and CDR2 is LQKENI. CDR3 length: 15 residues. V shed 2 bases and J shed 1 base, with 11 bases lying between them. The CDR3 nucleotides are TGTGCCAGCTCACCAGTGGTCCTGAGGAACACTGAAGCTTTCTTT. Amino acids: CASSPVVLRNTEAFF.